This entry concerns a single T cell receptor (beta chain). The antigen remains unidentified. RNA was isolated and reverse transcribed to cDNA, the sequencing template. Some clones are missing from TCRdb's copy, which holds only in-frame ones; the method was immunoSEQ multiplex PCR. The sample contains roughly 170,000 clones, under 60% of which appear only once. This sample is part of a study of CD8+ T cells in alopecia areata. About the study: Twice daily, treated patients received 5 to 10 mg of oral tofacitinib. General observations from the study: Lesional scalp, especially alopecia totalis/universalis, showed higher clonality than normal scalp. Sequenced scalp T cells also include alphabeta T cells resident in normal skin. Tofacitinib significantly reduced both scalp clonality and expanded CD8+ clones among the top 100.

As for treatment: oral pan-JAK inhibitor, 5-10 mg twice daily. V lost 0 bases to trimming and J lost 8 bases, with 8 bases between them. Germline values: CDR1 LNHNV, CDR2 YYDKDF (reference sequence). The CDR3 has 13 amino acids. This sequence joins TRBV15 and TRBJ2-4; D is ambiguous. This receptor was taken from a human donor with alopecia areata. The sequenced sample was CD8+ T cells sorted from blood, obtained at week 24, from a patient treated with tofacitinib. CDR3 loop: CATSRDRRDIQYF. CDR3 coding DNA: TGTGCCACCAGCAGAGATCGACGGGACATTCAGTACTTC. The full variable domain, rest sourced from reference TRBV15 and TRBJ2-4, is DAMVIQNPRYQVTQFGKPVTLSCSQTLNHNVMYWYQQKSSQAPKLLFHYYDKDFNNEADTPDNFQSRRPNTSFCFLDIRSPGLGDTAMYLCATSRDRRDIQYFGAGTRLSVL.